This TCR beta chain came from a study of T cells in Graves' hyperthyroidism and ophthalmopathy. For the diagnoses, clinical symptoms, serum thyroxine and TRAb, thyroid ultrasound and orbital computed tomography were used. V was clipped by 6 bases and J by 0 bases, with 17 bases between them. CDR3 length: 17 residues. The germline V gene encodes CDR1 MGHDK and CDR2 SYGVNS. The source material, RNA transcripts, was used to amplify TCR beta CDR3 regions. An initial round of RT-PCR targeting the TCR CDR3 relied on the HTBI primer set. MiXCR, applied by TCRdb to the multiplex PCR reads, yields one record per CDR3 protein. The sample lists just over 550,000 distinct CDR3 sequences; more than 45% were seen once. In the case of this clonotype: Antigen specificity is unknown.

Study-wide results and limits: Researchers found most expanded thyroid clonotypes above 0.001 in blood as well.

V gene TRBV25-1 combines with J gene TRBJ2-2; no firm D call. The TCR comes from a woman aged 18-29 years with Graves' hyperthyroidism. The specimen sequenced was peripheral blood or thyroid tissue (not recorded which). This CDR3 reads CASSLAQAEPNTGELFF. In DNA, the CDR3 is TGTGCCAGCAGCTTAGCCCAGGCGGAGCCGAACACCGGGGAGCTGTTTTTT.